These 5 T cell receptor beta chains were all obtained from the same sample, sequenced in a study of shared clonotypes between healthy human individuals. Method: immunoSEQ multiplex PCR; TCRdb's copy keeps in-frame clones and lacks some. The sample has fewer than 3 million clones; under 95% are singletons. Sequenced input: naive CD4+ T cells from PBMCs. Regarding subset: CD45RA+ positively selected. The receptors were sampled from a man younger than 30 in good health. Some clones in this sample may be carry-over from other donors' samples.

The chain couples TRBV6-5 to TRBJ2-7; TRBD1 might be the D (5 bases). Trimming left V 9 bases short and J 0 bases short, with 15 bases between. This CDR3 contains 14 residues. Germline V gene lookup returns CDR1 MNHEY and CDR2 SVGAGI. The CDR3 sequence: CARNAGRNSYEQYF. The CDR3 DNA follows: TGTGCCAGGAATGCAGGGCGGAACTCCTACGAGCAGTACTTC.

This sequence joins TRBV18 and TRBJ2-1; TRBD1 might be the D (6 bases). With 3 bases removed from V and 9 bases from J, the gap between germline ends came to 15 bases. The germline gives CDR1 KGHSH, CDR2 LQKENI. The CDR3 runs 14 residues. The CDR3 here is CASSPQGLQVEQFF. DNA of the CDR3: TGTGCCAGCTCACCCCAGGGGTTGCAGGTTGAGCAGTTCTTC.

The chain is built from TRBV7-8 and TRBJ2-1; the D gene is possibly TRBD1 (6 bases). Germline CDR1 reads SGHVS; CDR2 reads FQNEAQ. V shed 5 bases and J shed 4 bases, with 15 bases lying between them. The CDR3 extends over 15 amino acids. CDR3 loop: CASSRVWTAYNEQFF. The DNA of the CDR3 is TGTGCCAGCAGCCGGGTCTGGACAGCATACAATGAGCAGTTCTTC.

The chain has TRBV11-2 and TRBJ2-3, with D perhaps matching TRBD2 (5 bases). CDR3 length: 13 amino acids. The V end lost 5 bases, the J end lost 3 bases, and 9 bases lay between the germline ends. Germline CDR1 and CDR2: SGHAT and FQNNGV. The CDR3 loop reads CASSPDFTDTQYF. The CDR3 nucleotides are TGTGCCAGCAGCCCGGACTTTACAGATACGCAGTATTTT.

The chain uses TRBV5-4 and TRBJ2-7; perhaps TRBD2 as D (6 bases). Trimming took off 1 base at V and 2 bases at J, with 10 bases between the two ends. Germline V gene data show CDR1 as SGHNT and CDR2 as YYREEE (reference sequence). CDR3 size: 14 residues. The CDR3 spells CASSLRRGTYEQYF. CDR3 sequence (DNA): TGTGCCAGCAGCTTGCGGCGGGGTACCTACGAGCAGTACTTC.